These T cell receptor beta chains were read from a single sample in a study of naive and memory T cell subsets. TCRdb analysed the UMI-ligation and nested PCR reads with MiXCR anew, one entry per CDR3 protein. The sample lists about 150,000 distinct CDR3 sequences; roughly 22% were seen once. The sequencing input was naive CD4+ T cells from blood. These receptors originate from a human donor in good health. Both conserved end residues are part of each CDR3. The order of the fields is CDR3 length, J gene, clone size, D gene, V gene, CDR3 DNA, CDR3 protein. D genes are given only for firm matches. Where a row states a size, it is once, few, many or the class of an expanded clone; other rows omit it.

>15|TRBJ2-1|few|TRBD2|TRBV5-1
TGCGCCAGCAGCCCCGGACTAGCGGTCTACAATGAGCAGTTCTTC
CASSPGLAVYNEQFF
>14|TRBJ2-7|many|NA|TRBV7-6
TGTGCCAGCAGCTCTTTACCCCGGGACTACGAGCAGTACTTC
CASSSLPRDYEQYF
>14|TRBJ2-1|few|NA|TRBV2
TGTGCCAGCACCAGGGACTCCTCCTACAATGAGCAGTTCTTC
CASTRDSSYNEQFF
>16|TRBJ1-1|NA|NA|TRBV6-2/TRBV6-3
TGTGCCAGCAGCGACAGGAGAACAGGGAAGGCCACTGAAGCTTTCTTT
CASSDRRTGKATEAFF
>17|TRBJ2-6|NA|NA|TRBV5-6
TGTGCCAGCAGCCCCAGGACAGCCCACTCTGGGGCCAACGTCCTGACTTTC
CASSPRTAHSGANVLTF
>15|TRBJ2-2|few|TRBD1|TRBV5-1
TGCGCCAGCGGCACCGGGACAGAGTGGAACGGGGAGCTGTTTTTT
CASGTGTEWNGELFF
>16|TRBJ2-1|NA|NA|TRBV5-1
TGCGCCAGCAGCCTTATTGACAGGAGCTCCTACAATGAGCAGTTCTTC
CASSLIDRSSYNEQFF
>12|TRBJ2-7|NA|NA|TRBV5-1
TGCGCCAGCAGGGACAATATCTACGAGCAGTACTTC
CASRDNIYEQYF
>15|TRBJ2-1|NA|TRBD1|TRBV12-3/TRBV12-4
TGTGCCAGCAGTTTGGGACAGGGGCTCTACAATGAGCAGTTCTTC
CASSLGQGLYNEQFF
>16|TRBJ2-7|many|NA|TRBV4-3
TGCGCCAGCAGCCAAGATTGGTCCTCAGGGGTGTCCGAGCAGTACTTC
CASSQDWSSGVSEQYF
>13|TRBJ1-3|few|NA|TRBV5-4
TGTGCCAGCAGCCCTGACCGGGGAAACACCATATATTTT
CASSPDRGNTIYF
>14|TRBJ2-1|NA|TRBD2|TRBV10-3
TGTGCCATACTAGATAGCGGGAGGAACAATGAGCAGTTCTTC
CAILDSGRNNEQFF
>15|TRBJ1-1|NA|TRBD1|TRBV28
TGTGCCAGCAGTTTAGGAGGGGGCTGGAACACTGAAGCTTTCTTT
CASSLGGGWNTEAFF
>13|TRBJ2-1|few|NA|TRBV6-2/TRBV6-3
TGTGCCAGCAGACCTACTAGTTACAATGAGCAGTTCTTC
CASRPTSYNEQFF
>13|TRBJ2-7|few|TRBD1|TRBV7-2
TGTGCCAGCAGTAAGGACAGGGCCTACGAGCAGTACTTC
CASSKDRAYEQYF
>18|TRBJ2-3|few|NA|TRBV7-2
TGTGCCAGCAGCTTAGATTTTAGTTGGGGTTCTAGCACAGATACGCAGTATTTT
CASSLDFSWGSSTDTQYF
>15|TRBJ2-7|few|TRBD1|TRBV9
TGTGCCAGCAGCGCCCAGGGGGCACGAGTCTACGAGCAGTACTTC
CASSAQGARVYEQYF
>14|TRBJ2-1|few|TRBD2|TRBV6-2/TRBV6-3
TGTGCCTCTCTAGCGGGAGGGTCAAACAATGAGCAGTTCTTC
CASLAGGSNNEQFF
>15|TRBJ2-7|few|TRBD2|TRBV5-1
TGCGCCAGCAGCTCCTCTTTAGCGGGAGTTGGCGAGCAGTACTTC
CASSSSLAGVGEQYF
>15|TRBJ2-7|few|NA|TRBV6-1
TGTGCCAGCAGTGCAGGGGTAGGTTTATCCTACGAGCAGTACTTC
CASSAGVGLSYEQYF
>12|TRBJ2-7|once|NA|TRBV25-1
TGTGCCAGCAGGGACAACACCTACGAGCAGTACTTC
CASRDNTYEQYF
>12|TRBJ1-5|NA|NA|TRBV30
TGTGCCTGGAGTGTTGGGGGTGAGCCCCAGCATTTT
CAWSVGGEPQHF
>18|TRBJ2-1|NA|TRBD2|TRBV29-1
TGCAGCGTTGACGGGACTAGCGGGAGGAGTAGCTCCTACAATGAGCAGTTCTTC
CSVDGTSGRSSSYNEQFF
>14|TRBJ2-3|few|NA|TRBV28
TGTGCCAGCAGTTCCGGGACCCCCACAGATACGCAGTATTTT
CASSSGTPTDTQYF
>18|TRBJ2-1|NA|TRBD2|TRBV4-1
TGCGCCAGCAGCCAAGAGGAAAGAGGGGCGGGACCGGGAGGGGAGCAGTTCTTC
CASSQEERGAGPGGEQFF
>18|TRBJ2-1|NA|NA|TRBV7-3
TGTGCCAGCAGCTTACTCGCGCGGGGATTAAGCTCCTACAATGAGCAGTTCTTC
CASSLLARGLSSYNEQFF
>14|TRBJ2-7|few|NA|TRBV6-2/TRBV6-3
TGTGCCAGCAGACCATCCACTGTAGTTTACGAGCAGTACTTC
CASRPSTVVYEQYF
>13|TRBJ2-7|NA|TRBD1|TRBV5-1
TGCGCCAGCAGCTTGGGGGACAGATACGAGCAGTACTTC
CASSLGDRYEQYF
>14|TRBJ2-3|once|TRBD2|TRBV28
TGTGCCAGCAGTTTATTTAGCGGGACGGTTACGCAGTATTTT
CASSLFSGTVTQYF